This is a list of T cell receptor beta chains from one sample in a study of T cell changes during pregnancy in multiple sclerosis. Measured with immunoSEQ multiplex PCR; TCRdb has only the in-frame clones, and not every one. The data contain some 51,000 clones, around 94% of them singletons. The material was CD4+ T cells from peripheral blood mononuclear cells, obtained in the second trimester of pregnancy. All receptors come from a female donor with multiple sclerosis, enrolled in a pregnancy study. Both conserved end residues are part of each CDR3. A D gene is named only where the DNA matches it firmly. Size is stated for part of the rows, as once, few or many counts, or as a class when the clone is expanded.

v_gene,d_gene,j_gene,abundance,CDR3nt,CDR3aa
TRBV15,-,TRBJ1-2,-,TGTGCCACCAGCAGGCGGGGGGCAGGTGGCTACACCTTC,CATSRRGAGGYTF
TRBV4-3,TRBD1,TRBJ1-1,once,TGCGCCAGCAGCCAGCACCAGGGGGTGGTAGCTTTCTTT,CASSQHQGVVAFF
TRBV6-1,-,TRBJ1-1,-,TGTGCCAGCAGGACTTATGAAGCTTTCTTT,CASRTYEAFF
TRBV28,-,TRBJ1-5,-,TGTGCCAGCAGTTTATTACCGGGGGGCAGGTTCAATAGCAATCAGCCCCAGCATTTT,CASSLLPGGRFNSNQPQHF
TRBV5-4,-,TRBJ2-5,-,TGTGCCAGCAGCGCTAGCGCTATTCAAGAGACCCAGTACTTC,CASSASAIQETQYF
TRBV5-6,-,TRBJ1-5,-,TGTGCCAGCAGCTTGGGAGGCAGGGGCAATCAGCCCCAGCATTTT,CASSLGGRGNQPQHF
TRBV5-6,-,TRBJ1-5,few,TGTGCCAGCAGCTTATACTCAGACAGGCGGGATCAGCCCCAGCATTTT,CASSLYSDRRDQPQHF
TRBV11-2,-,TRBJ2-7,-,TGTGCCAGCAGCTTAGGGATCTCGGGCTCCTACGAGCAGTACTTC,CASSLGISGSYEQYF
TRBV5-1,-,TRBJ2-6,once,TGCGCCAGCAGCCCCCCCGGGAGGGCCAACGTCCTGACTTTC,CASSPPGRANVLTF
TRBV18,TRBD2,TRBJ2-3,few,TGTGCCAGCTCAACCGATCTAGCGGGGACAGATACGCAGTATTTT,CASSTDLAGTDTQYF
TRBV10-3,-,TRBJ1-2,-,TGTGCCATCAGTGAGGCGCCCGGCGGCTATGGCTACACCTTC,CAISEAPGGYGYTF
TRBV6-5,-,TRBJ1-4,-,TGTGTCAGCAGTAGCCGGGACAAAGGTGAAAAACTGTTTTTT,CVSSSRDKGEKLFF
TRBV6-1,-,TRBJ1-5,-,TGTGCCAGCAAACACAGCTATAGCAATCAGCCCCAGCATTTT,CASKHSYSNQPQHF
TRBV9,-,TRBJ1-5,-,TGTGCCAGCAGCGTAGAAGGAGGGCAGGATCAGCCCCAGCATTTT,CASSVEGGQDQPQHF
TRBV6-5,-,TRBJ2-2,-,TGTGCCAGCAAGCTTCCAGGGGGAGGAACCGGGGAGCTGTTTTTT,CASKLPGGGTGELFF
TRBV4-1,-,TRBJ1-2,-,TGCGCCAGCAGCCAAGAAACCCGGCAGGACTATGGCTACACCTTC,CASSQETRQDYGYTF
TRBV7-6,TRBD1,TRBJ2-7,-,TGTGCCAGCAGCCCCCGGACAGGAAGGGGCTACGAGCAGTACTTC,CASSPRTGRGYEQYF
TRBV7-2,-,TRBJ2-1,-,TGTGCCAGCAGCTTAGCGGGGGGGCTTTACAATGAGCAGTTCTTC,CASSLAGGLYNEQFF
TRBV6-5,TRBD2,TRBJ2-7,once,TGTGCCAGCAGTGGGGGGGGAGGGATTTCCTACGAGCAGTACTTC,CASSGGGGISYEQYF
TRBV5-5,TRBD2,TRBJ2-3,-,TGTGCCAGCAGCTTGGCAGGGAGGGCAGATACGCAGTATTTT,CASSLAGRADTQYF
TRBV7-2,TRBD1,TRBJ2-7,-,TGTGCCAGCAGCTTATTAGTAACAGGGGCCTACGAGCAGTACTTC,CASSLLVTGAYEQYF
TRBV4-1,TRBD2,TRBJ2-3,-,TGCGCCAGCAGCCAAGCCCTAGTGGGGCTAGCGGGGGGCTCTAGCACAGATACGCAGTATTTT,CASSQALVGLAGGSSTDTQYF
TRBV2,TRBD2,TRBJ2-7,-,TGTGCCAGCAGTGAAGCGGGAGGGAGACGAAACGAGCAGTACTTC,CASSEAGGRRNEQYF
TRBV19,-,TRBJ2-7,-,TGTGCCAGTAGCCGATCATCACAACCTTGGGCGAACGAGCAGTACTTC,CASSRSSQPWANEQYF
TRBV4-2,TRBD2,TRBJ2-3,-,TGTGCCAGCAGCCAAGAGGTCCCCTTATCGCGGGGGGAGACAGATACGCAGTATTTT,CASSQEVPLSRGETDTQYF
TRBV30,TRBD2,TRBJ2-3,-,TGTGCCTGGGGCCGGACTAGCGCGGGGGTAGGTACGCAGTATTTT,CAWGRTSAGVGTQYF
TRBV12-5,-,TRBJ1-1,once,TGTGCTAGTGCCCTCTCTGGGGGGAGCACTGAAGCTTTCTTT,CASALSGGSTEAFF
TRBV7-6,-,TRBJ1-6,-,TGTGCCAGCAGCTTGCTGGACGGGGTTGAGCATTCACCCCTCCACTTT,CASSLLDGVEHSPLHF
TRBV11-3,TRBD1,TRBJ2-5,medium-sized,TGTGCCAGCAGTCGGGACAGTCAAGAGACCCAGTACTTC,CASSRDSQETQYF
TRBV7-3,-,TRBJ1-1,-,TGTGCCAGCAGAAAGGGGAATCTAGAGAACACTGAAGCTTTCTTT,CASRKGNLENTEAFF
TRBV9,TRBD1,TRBJ1-1,-,TGTGCCAGCAGCGCTCGCTCTACAGGGGGCGGGTCAAACACTGAAGCTTTCTTT,CASSARSTGGGSNTEAFF
TRBV4-2,TRBD1,TRBJ1-2,-,TGTGCCAGCAGCGCCCGGGACAGGGGGAACTATGGCTACACCTTC,CASSARDRGNYGYTF
TRBV10-3,-,TRBJ1-1,few,TGTGCCATCAGTGAAGACAGCGACACTGAAGCTTTCTTT,CAISEDSDTEAFF
TRBV6-4,TRBD2,TRBJ2-1,few,TGTGCCAGCAGTGAACTAGCGGGGGGGCCAAATGAGCAGTTCTTC,CASSELAGGPNEQFF
TRBV6-5,-,TRBJ2-5,-,TGTGCCAGCAGTTACCGACCGGGACTTCAAGAGACCCAGTACTTC,CASSYRPGLQETQYF
TRBV5-6,TRBD2,TRBJ2-5,once,TGTGCCAGCAGCCTAGGACTAGCGGTGGGGCGTGGGCGGGAGACCCAGTACTTC,CASSLGLAVGRGRETQYF
TRBV12-2,-,TRBJ2-3,-,TGTGCAAGTCGCTTAGCGCCCCCACCTCTAGCGGGGGGCTCGGATACGCAGTATTTT,CASRLAPPPLAGGSDTQYF
TRBV25-1,-,TRBJ2-7,-,TGTGCCAGCAGTGATTACCAGGTGCAGTACTTC,CASSDYQVQYF
TRBV4-2,TRBD1,TRBJ2-6,-,TGTGCCAGCAGCCAAGAGATTCCTGGGACAGGGGCTTCTGGGGCCAACGTCCTGACTTTC,CASSQEIPGTGASGANVLTF
TRBV29-1,-,TRBJ1-5,-,TGCAGCGTGCCTGGCCGTTGCAGGGTTCGGGGGATGCAGCCCCAGCATTTT,CSVPGRCRVRGMQPQHF
TRBV6-5,TRBD2,TRBJ2-5,-,TGTGCCAGCACCATCCGTCGGGGGGGGGAAACGACCCAGTACTTC,CASTIRRGGETTQYF
TRBV4-3,-,TRBJ1-4,once,TGCGCCAGCAGCCAAGGGACAGATAATGAAAAACTGTTTTTT,CASSQGTDNEKLFF
TRBV7-8,TRBD1,TRBJ1-2,-,TGTGCCAGCAGCTTAGAACAGGGGAGCTATGGCTACACCTTC,CASSLEQGSYGYTF
TRBV7-3,-,TRBJ2-3,-,TGTGCCAGCAGCCCGGCGACTGGAGGTACGCAGTATTTT,CASSPATGGTQYF
TRBV10-3,TRBD1,TRBJ1-6,-,TGTGCCATCAGTCTACAACCCACGACACACCGGGACAGTAGTAATTCACCCCTCCACTTT,CAISLQPTTHRDSSNSPLHF
TRBV9,TRBD1,TRBJ1-6,-,TGTGCCAGCAGCCCCCGGACAGGCGAGAATAATTCACCCCTCCACTTT,CASSPRTGENNSPLHF
TRBV15,-,TRBJ2-3,-,TGTGCCACCAGCAGAGATGGTAGAGTATCGGATACGCAGTATTTT,CATSRDGRVSDTQYF
TRBV7-3,TRBD2,TRBJ2-5,-,TGTGCCAGCAGCTTAAGCGGGGGGGCGACCCAGTACTTC,CASSLSGGATQYF
TRBV6-5,-,TRBJ2-7,-,TGTGCCAGCAGAATACAGTACTTC,CASRIQYF
TRBV30,TRBD2,TRBJ2-7,-,TGTGCCAGTGCGGGGGGGGCCTACGAGCAGTACTTC,CASAGGAYEQYF
TRBV18,-,TRBJ2-2,-,TGTGCCAGCTCACCGACAGCCCACACCGGGGAGCTGTTTTTT,CASSPTAHTGELFF